Listed below are T cell receptor beta chains from one sample, sequenced in a study of blood T cell repertoires in COVID-19. Clones were read by immunoSEQ multiplex PCR, and TCRdb kept only the in-frame ones, dropping some. Seen here are 120,000 to 150,000 clones, about 83% observed once, and the top ten hold about 15%. The material sequenced was peripheral blood. Source of these receptors: a man aged 45 to 65 with acute or convalescent COVID-19. The CDR3 runs from the conserved cysteine through the conserved F or W. A D gene is named only where the DNA matches it firmly. Not every row has a clone size; where given, it reads once, few, many or a size class.

v_call	j_call	d_call	clone_size	cdr3_aa	cdr3_nt
TRBV29-1	TRBJ1-2	TRBD1	-	CSADRAGYGYTF	TGCAGCGCGGACAGGGCAGGCTATGGCTACACCTTC
TRBV5-1	TRBJ2-5	-	-	CASSLAGRGGQETQYF	TGCGCCAGCAGCTTGGCCGGCAGGGGAGGGCAAGAGACCCAGTACTTC
TRBV7-8	TRBJ1-6	-	-	CASSLEGSSYNSPLHF	TGTGCCAGCAGCTTAGAAGGGAGCTCCTATAATTCACCCCTCCACTTT
TRBV6-2/TRBV6-3	TRBJ1-6	TRBD1	-	CASSAPGQGSKSPLHF	TGTGCCAGCAGCGCCCCGGGACAGGGGTCGAAGTCACCCCTCCACTTT
TRBV6-2/TRBV6-3	TRBJ1-5	-	-	CASSYRQGDQPQHF	TGTGCCAGCAGTTACCGGCAGGGCGATCAGCCCCAGCATTTT
TRBV3-1/TRBV3-2	TRBJ2-5	-	-	CASSAAGETQYF	TGTGCCAGCAGCGCAGCGGGAGAGACCCAGTACTTC
TRBV3-1/TRBV3-2	TRBJ2-1	-	once	CASSSRGGAILNEQFF	TGTGCCAGCTCCTCAAGAGGGGGGGCTATCTTGAATGAGCAGTTCTTC
TRBV12-5	TRBJ2-2	-	once	CASGKIGGSGELFF	TGTGCTAGTGGTAAAATCGGGGGTTCCGGGGAGCTGTTTTTT
TRBV2	TRBJ1-5	TRBD1	-	CASSPRRGQVGVSNQPQHF	TGTGCCAGCAGCCCTCGGAGGGGACAGGTCGGTGTGAGCAATCAGCCCCAGCATTTT
TRBV6-5	TRBJ1-2	TRBD1	-	CASRPQGAPLGGYTF	TGTGCCAGCAGGCCACAGGGGGCCCCGTTAGGGGGCTACACCTTC
TRBV19	TRBJ1-5	-	-	CASSIVRTANQPQHF	TGTGCCAGTAGTATAGTCCGGACAGCTAATCAGCCCCAGCATTTT
TRBV12-5	TRBJ2-3	-	-	CASGGTGTGRDTQYF	TGTGCTAGTGGGGGGACCGGAACAGGGAGAGATACGCAGTATTTT
TRBV6-5	TRBJ2-7	TRBD1	-	CASSKTGDTYEQYF	TGTGCCAGCAGTAAGACAGGGGATACCTACGAGCAGTACTTC
TRBV18	TRBJ2-5	-	-	CASSSGTQETQYF	TGTGCCAGCTCTTCCGGGACACAAGAGACCCAGTACTTC
TRBV24-1	TRBJ2-2	TRBD1	-	CATSGDRGRPNTGELFF	TGTGCCACCAGTGGAGACAGGGGGCGACCGAACACCGGGGAGCTGTTTTTT
TRBV6-5	TRBJ1-2	-	-	CASSYGRGANNYGYTF	TGTGCCAGCAGTTACGGCAGGGGAGCAAATAACTATGGCTACACCTTC
TRBV2	TRBJ2-5	-	-	CASSEGGQETQYF	TGTGCCAGCAGTGAAGGAGGACAAGAGACCCAGTACTTC
TRBV10-2	TRBJ2-1	-	-	CASSDRILEQFF	TGCGCCAGCAGTGACAGGATCCTTGAGCAGTTCTTC
TRBV6-5	TRBJ2-3	-	-	CASRVRAESTDTQYF	TGTGCCAGCAGAGTCAGAGCGGAGAGCACAGATACGCAGTATTTT
TRBV20-1	TRBJ2-5	TRBD1	-	CSASSFSTGDRTQYF	TGCAGTGCTAGTTCATTCTCGACAGGGGACCGGACCCAGTACTTC
TRBV7-8	TRBJ2-7	TRBD1	-	CASSLVPGGYEQYF	TGTGCCAGCAGCTTAGTTCCAGGGGGTTACGAGCAGTACTTC
TRBV7-2	TRBJ2-1	-	-	CASSFFSQGSKNEQFF	TGTGCCAGCAGCTTTTTCTCCCAGGGCTCTAAGAATGAGCAGTTCTTC
TRBV9	TRBJ1-3	-	-	CASSVTSSSGNTIYF	TGTGCCAGCAGCGTCACATCCAGCTCTGGAAACACCATATATTTT
TRBV11-2	TRBJ1-2	-	few	CASSLDPQVYGYTF	TGTGCCAGCAGCTTAGATCCTCAGGTCTATGGCTACACCTTC
TRBV10-3	TRBJ2-5	TRBD1	-	CAISESQGVYETQYF	TGTGCCATCAGTGAGTCGCAGGGGGTCTATGAGACCCAGTACTTC
TRBV7-2	TRBJ2-1	-	-	CASSLVAGNEQFF	TGTGCCAGCAGCTTAGTAGCAGGGAATGAGCAGTTCTTC
TRBV2	TRBJ1-5	-	-	CASSDRNGDQPQHF	TGTGCCAGCAGTGATAGGAACGGGGATCAGCCCCAGCATTTT
TRBV27	TRBJ1-6	TRBD1	-	CASSPAGTGNSPLHF	TGTGCCAGCAGTCCCGCCGGGACAGGGAATTCACCCCTCCACTTT
TRBV12-5	TRBJ2-3	TRBD2	-	CASGWGLADSDTQYF	TGTGCTAGTGGTTGGGGACTAGCGGACTCAGATACGCAGTATTTT
TRBV10-3	TRBJ1-5	TRBD1	once	CAISATGAQPQHF	TGTGCCATCAGTGCGACAGGGGCTCAGCCCCAGCATTTT
TRBV7-9	TRBJ2-2	-	-	CASPTKGDTGELFF	TGTGCCAGTCCTACAAAGGGGGACACCGGGGAGCTGTTTTTT
TRBV2	TRBJ1-5	-	-	CASSDMPGEQPQHF	TGTGCCAGCAGTGACATGCCAGGGGAGCAGCCCCAGCATTTT
TRBV30	TRBJ1-1	-	few	CAWRYPGGEAFF	TGTGCCTGGAGATACCCCGGGGGGGAAGCTTTCTTT
TRBV2	TRBJ1-1	-	once	CASSEQGLSEAFF	TGTGCCAGCAGTGAACAGGGATTGTCTGAAGCTTTCTTT
TRBV9	TRBJ2-3	TRBD2	once	CASSVHSGTGGPADTQYF	TGTGCCAGCAGCGTCCATTCAGGAACGGGGGGGCCGGCAGATACGCAGTATTTT
TRBV6-6	TRBJ1-6	-	-	CASSRAQNRDTGSPLHF	TGTGCCAGCAGTCGGGCACAAAATCGGGACACGGGTTCACCCCTCCACTTT
TRBV3-1/TRBV3-2	TRBJ1-2	TRBD1	many	CASSKAYRGPNYGYTF	TGTGCCAGCAGCAAGGCATACAGGGGACCTAACTATGGCTACACCTTC
TRBV9	TRBJ2-1	-	few	CASSATRGTYNEQFF	TGTGCCAGCAGTGCTACCCGAGGAACCTACAATGAGCAGTTCTTC
TRBV11-3	TRBJ2-1	TRBD2	-	CASSLGAGTSGGASEQFF	TGTGCCAGCAGCTTAGGTGCCGGGACTAGCGGGGGGGCCAGCGAGCAGTTCTTC
TRBV9	TRBJ2-1	TRBD2	once	CASSVGSSGGHYNEQFF	TGTGCCAGCAGCGTAGGGTCTAGCGGGGGGCATTACAATGAGCAGTTCTTC
TRBV28	TRBJ2-2	-	-	CASSLAAAGELFF	TGTGCCAGCAGTTTAGCGGCTGCAGGGGAGCTGTTTTTT
TRBV7-6	TRBJ1-1	TRBD1	once	CASSLAGGRQGATEAFF	TGTGCCAGCAGCTTAGCTGGAGGGAGACAGGGGGCTACTGAAGCTTTCTTT
TRBV10-2	TRBJ2-3	-	-	CASRWGQGASTDTQYF	TGCGCCAGCCGGTGGGGGCAGGGCGCTAGCACAGATACGCAGTATTTT
TRBV7-2	TRBJ2-1	TRBD2	-	CASSIGLAGPQEQFF	TGTGCCAGCAGCATTGGACTAGCGGGGCCACAGGAGCAGTTCTTC
TRBV19	TRBJ1-3	-	-	CASSSTGTGNTIYF	TGTGCCAGTAGTTCCACAGGGACTGGAAACACCATATATTTT
TRBV5-1	TRBJ2-5	TRBD2	-	CASSLRSGGIQETQYF	TGCGCCAGCAGCTTACGTAGCGGGGGAATCCAAGAGACCCAGTACTTC
TRBV19	TRBJ2-3	TRBD2	-	CASSIAGLADTDTQYF	TGTGCCAGTAGTATCGCCGGACTAGCGGACACAGATACGCAGTATTTT
TRBV10-3	TRBJ2-3	TRBD2	-	CAISGSGGSPADTQYF	TGTGCCATCTCAGGGAGCGGGGGGAGCCCGGCAGATACGCAGTATTTT
TRBV7-8	TRBJ1-5	TRBD1	-	CASSLETGGNQPQHF	TGTGCCAGCAGCTTAGAAACAGGGGGCAATCAGCCCCAGCATTTT
TRBV24-1	TRBJ1-2	TRBD1	-	CATSDLTGDGYTF	TGTGCCACCAGTGACCTAACAGGGGATGGCTACACCTTC
TRBV27	TRBJ1-2	TRBD1	-	CASSLKGQGNPNYGYTF	TGTGCCAGCAGTTTAAAGGGACAGGGGAACCCAAACTATGGCTACACCTTC
TRBV21-1	TRBJ1-2	-	few	CASSKELRSDRANGYTF	TGTGCCAGCAGCAAAGAACTTCGTAGCGACAGGGCAAATGGCTACACCTTC
TRBV30	TRBJ1-2	-	once	CAWNQANYGYTF	TGTGCCTGGAATCAGGCTAACTATGGCTACACCTTC
TRBV7-2	TRBJ1-3	TRBD1	few	CASSIRRTGYGNTIYF	TGTGCCAGCAGCATACGTCGGACAGGGTACGGAAACACCATATATTTT
TRBV15	TRBJ2-2	TRBD2	-	CATQTSGGTGELFF	TGTGCCACCCAGACTAGCGGGGGGACCGGGGAGCTGTTTTTT
TRBV27	TRBJ1-1	-	-	CASSPGTPDTEAFF	TGTGCCAGCAGCCCAGGGACTCCGGACACTGAAGCTTTCTTT
TRBV30	TRBJ2-1	TRBD2	few	CAGEGPHNEQFF	TGTGCCGGGGAGGGACCTCACAATGAGCAGTTCTTC
TRBV4-1	TRBJ2-7	TRBD1	few	CASSRVTGDEQYF	TGCGCCAGCAGCCGAGTCACAGGGGACGAGCAGTACTTC
TRBV7-8	TRBJ1-1	-	-	CASSLAGGNTEAFF	TGTGCCAGCAGCTTAGCAGGGGGGAACACTGAAGCTTTCTTT
TRBV6-5	TRBJ2-1	-	-	CASSLAHNLVNEQFF	TGTGCCAGCAGCCTAGCACACAATTTGGTAAATGAGCAGTTCTTC